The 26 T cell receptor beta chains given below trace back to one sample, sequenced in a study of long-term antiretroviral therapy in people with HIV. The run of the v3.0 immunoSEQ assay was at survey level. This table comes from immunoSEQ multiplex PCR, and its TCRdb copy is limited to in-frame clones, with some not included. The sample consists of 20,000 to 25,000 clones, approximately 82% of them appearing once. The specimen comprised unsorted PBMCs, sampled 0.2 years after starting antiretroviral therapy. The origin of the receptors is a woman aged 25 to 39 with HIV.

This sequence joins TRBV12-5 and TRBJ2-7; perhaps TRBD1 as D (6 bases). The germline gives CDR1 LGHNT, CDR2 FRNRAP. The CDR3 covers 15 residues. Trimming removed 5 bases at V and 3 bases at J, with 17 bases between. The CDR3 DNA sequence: TGTGCTAGTGGTCAGAGCACAGGGTCGCTCTACGAGCAGTACTTC. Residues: CASGQSTGSLYEQYF. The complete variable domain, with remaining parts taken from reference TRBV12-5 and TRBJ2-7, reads DARVTQTPRHKVTEMGQEVTMRCQPILGHNTVFWYRQTMMQGLELLAYFRNRAPLDDSGMPKDRFSAEMPDATLATLKIQPSEPRDSAVYFCASGQSTGSLYEQYFGPGTRLTVT.

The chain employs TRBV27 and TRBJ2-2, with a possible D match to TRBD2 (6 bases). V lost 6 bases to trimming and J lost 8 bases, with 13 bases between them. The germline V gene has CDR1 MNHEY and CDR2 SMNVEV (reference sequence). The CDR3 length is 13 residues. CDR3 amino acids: CASRRLERGELFF. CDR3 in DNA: TGTGCCAGCAGGCGACTAGAGCGGGGGGAGCTGTTTTTT.

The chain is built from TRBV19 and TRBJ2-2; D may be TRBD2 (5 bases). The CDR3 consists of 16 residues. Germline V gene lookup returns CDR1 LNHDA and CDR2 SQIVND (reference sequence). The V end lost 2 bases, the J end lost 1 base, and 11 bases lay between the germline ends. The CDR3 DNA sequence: TGTGCCAGTAGTATACAGGCAGGACTGAACACCGGGGAGCTGTTTTTT. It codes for CASSIQAGLNTGELFF.

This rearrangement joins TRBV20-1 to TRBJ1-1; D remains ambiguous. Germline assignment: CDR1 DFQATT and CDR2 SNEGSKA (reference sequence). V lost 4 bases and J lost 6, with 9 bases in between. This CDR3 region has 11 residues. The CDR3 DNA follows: TGCAGTGCTATAAGGTTCCCTGAAGCTTTCTTT. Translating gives CSAIRFPEAFF.

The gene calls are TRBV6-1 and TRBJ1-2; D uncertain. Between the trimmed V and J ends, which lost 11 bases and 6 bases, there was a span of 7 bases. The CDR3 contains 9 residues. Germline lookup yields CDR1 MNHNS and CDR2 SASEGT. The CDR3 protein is CAVENGYTF. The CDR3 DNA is TGTGCCGTTGAAAATGGCTACACCTTC.

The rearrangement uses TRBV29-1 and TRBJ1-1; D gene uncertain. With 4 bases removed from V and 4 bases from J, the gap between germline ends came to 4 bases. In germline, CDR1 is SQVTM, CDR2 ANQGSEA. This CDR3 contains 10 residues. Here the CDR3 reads CSVVLTEAFF. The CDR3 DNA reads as TGCAGCGTTGTTCTCACTGAAGCTTTCTTT. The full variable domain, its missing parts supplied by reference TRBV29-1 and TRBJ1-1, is SAVISQKPSRDICQRGTSLTIQCQVDSQVTMMFWYRQQPGQSLTLIATANQGSEATYESGFVIDKFPISRPNLTFSTLTVSNMSPEDSSIYLCSVVLTEAFFGQGTRLTVV.

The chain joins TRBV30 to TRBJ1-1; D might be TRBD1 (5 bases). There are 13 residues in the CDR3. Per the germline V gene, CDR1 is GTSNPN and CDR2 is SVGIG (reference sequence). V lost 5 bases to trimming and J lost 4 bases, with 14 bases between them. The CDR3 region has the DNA TGTGCCTGGGGGGGAATGGGGCTCACTGAAGCTTTCTTT. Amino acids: CAWGGMGLTEAFF.

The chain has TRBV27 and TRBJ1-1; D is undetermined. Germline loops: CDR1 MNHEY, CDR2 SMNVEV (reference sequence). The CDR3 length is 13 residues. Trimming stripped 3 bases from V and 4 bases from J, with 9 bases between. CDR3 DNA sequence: TGTGCCAGCAGTTTTGGGAGTAGCACTGAAGCTTTCTTT. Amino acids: CASSFGSSTEAFF.

The CDR3 DNA follows: TGCGCCAGCAGCTTGGGCCCCGGGGCCTCTGGAAACACCATATATTTT. This encodes CASSLGPGASGNTIYF. V is TRBV5-1 and J is TRBJ1-3; possible D gene TRBD1, 5 bases. V lost 0 bases and J lost 0, with 10 bases in between. This CDR3 is 16 amino acids long. The germline CDR1 and CDR2 sequences are SGHRS and YFSETQ.

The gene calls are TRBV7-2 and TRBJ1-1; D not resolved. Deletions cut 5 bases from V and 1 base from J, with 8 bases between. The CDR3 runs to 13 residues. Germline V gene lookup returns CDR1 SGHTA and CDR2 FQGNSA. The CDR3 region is CASSPSENTEAFF. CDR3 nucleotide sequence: TGTGCCAGCAGCCCAAGTGAGAACACTGAAGCTTTCTTT. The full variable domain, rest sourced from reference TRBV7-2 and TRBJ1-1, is GAGVSQSPSNKVTEKGKDVELRCDPISGHTALYWYRQSLGQGLEFLIYFQGNSAPDKSGLPSDRFSAERTGGSVSTLTIQRTQQEDSAVYLCASSPSENTEAFFGQGTRLTVV.

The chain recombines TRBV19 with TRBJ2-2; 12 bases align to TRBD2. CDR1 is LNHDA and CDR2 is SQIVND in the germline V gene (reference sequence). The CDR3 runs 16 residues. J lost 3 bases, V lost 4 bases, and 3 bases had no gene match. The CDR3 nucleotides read TGTGCCAGTAGTACCCTAGCGGGGGGGGACACCGGGGAGCTGTTTTTT. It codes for CASSTLAGGDTGELFF. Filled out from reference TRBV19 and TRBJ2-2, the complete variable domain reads DGGITQSPKYLFRKEGQNVTLSCEQNLNHDAMYWYRQDPGQGLRLIYYSQIVNDFQKGDIAEGYSVSREKKESFPLTVTSAQKNPTAFYLCASSTLAGGDTGELFFGEGSRLTVL.

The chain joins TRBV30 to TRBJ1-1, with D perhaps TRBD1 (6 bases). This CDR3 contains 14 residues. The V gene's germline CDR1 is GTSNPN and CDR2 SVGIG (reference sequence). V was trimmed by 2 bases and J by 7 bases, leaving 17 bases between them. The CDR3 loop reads CAWSPPRQANEAFF. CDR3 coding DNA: TGTGCCTGGAGTCCTCCGAGACAGGCCAATGAAGCTTTCTTT.

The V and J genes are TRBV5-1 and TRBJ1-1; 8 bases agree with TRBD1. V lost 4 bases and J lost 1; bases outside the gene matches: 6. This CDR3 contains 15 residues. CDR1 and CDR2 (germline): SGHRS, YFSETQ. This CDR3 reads CASSPDRGQNTEAFF. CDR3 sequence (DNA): TGCGCCAGCAGCCCCGACAGGGGCCAGAACACTGAAGCTTTCTTT.

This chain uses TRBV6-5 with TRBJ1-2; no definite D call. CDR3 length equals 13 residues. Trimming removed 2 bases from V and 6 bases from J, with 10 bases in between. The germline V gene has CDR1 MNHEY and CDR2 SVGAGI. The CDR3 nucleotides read TGTGCCAGCAGTTACACACCTGGACATGGCTACACCTTC. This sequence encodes CASSYTPGHGYTF.

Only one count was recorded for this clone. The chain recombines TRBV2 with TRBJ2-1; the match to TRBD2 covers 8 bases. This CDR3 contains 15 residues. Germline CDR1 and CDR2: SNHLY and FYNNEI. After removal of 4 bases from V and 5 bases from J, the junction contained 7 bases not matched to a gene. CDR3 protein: CASSVERGGHNEQFF. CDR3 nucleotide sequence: TGTGCCAGCAGTGTTGAACGGGGGGGCCACAATGAGCAGTTCTTC.

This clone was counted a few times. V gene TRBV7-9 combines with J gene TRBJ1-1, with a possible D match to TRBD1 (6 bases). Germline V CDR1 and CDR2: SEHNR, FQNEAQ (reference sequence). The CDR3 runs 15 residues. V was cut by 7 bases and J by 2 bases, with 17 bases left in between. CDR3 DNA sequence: TGTGCCAGCATTAACAGGGCGGCGGTTAACACTGAAGCTTTCTTT. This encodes CASINRAAVNTEAFF.

The CDR3 bases are TGTGCCAGCAGCTATGCGATAGCGGCTAACCAAGAGACCCAGTACTTC. This sequence encodes CASSYAIAANQETQYF. The chain carries TRBV7-9 and TRBJ2-5; the D gene is possibly TRBD2 (6 bases). CDR1 is SEHNR and CDR2 is FQNEAQ in the germline V gene (reference sequence). The V and J ends lost 4 bases and 0 bases respectively, with 15 bases between them. The CDR3 sequence is 16 residues long.

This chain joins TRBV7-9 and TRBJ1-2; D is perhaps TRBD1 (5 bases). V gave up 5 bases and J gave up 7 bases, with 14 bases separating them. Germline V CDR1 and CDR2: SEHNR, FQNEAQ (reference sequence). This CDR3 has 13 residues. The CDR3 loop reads CASSGQGYFGYTF. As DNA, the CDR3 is TGTGCCAGCAGCGGGCAGGGATATTTTGGCTACACCTTC.

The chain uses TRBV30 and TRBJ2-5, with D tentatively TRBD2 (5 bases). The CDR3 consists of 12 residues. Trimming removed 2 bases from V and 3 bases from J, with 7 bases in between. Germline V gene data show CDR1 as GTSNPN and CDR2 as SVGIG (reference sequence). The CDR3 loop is CAWSLGKETQYF. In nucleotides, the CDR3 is TGTGCCTGGAGTCTCGGGAAAGAGACCCAGTACTTC.

CDR3 nucleotides: TGCGCCAGCACCGGGGAGGTGACTGAAGCTTTCTTT. It yields the protein CASTGEVTEAFF. The chain links TRBV10-1 to TRBJ1-1, with D uncertain. This CDR3 comprises 12 residues. Germline-derived CDR1 and CDR2 are WNHNN and SYGVQD (reference sequence). Trimming shortened V by 7 bases and J by 5 bases, and 11 bases separated the two germline ends.

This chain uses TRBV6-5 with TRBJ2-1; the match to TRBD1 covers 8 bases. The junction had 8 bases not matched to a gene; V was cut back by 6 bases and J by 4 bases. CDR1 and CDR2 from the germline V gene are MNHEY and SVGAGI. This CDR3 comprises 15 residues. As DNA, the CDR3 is TGTGCCAGCAGAAGGGACAGGATGGTGTACAATGAGCAGTTCTTC. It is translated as CASRRDRMVYNEQFF.

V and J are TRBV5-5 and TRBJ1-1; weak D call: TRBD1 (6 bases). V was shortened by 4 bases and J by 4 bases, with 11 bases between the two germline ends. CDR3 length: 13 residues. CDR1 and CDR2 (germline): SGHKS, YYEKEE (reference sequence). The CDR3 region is CASSPDSFTEAFF. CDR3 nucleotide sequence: TGTGCCAGCAGCCCGGACAGTTTCACTGAAGCTTTCTTT.

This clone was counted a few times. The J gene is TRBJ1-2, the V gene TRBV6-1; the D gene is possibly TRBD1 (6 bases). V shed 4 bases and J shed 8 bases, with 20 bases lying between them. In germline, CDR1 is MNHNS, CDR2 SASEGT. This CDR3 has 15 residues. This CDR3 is CASSVKGVGALGYTF. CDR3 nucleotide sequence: TGTGCCAGCAGTGTTAAGGGGGTAGGGGCCTTGGGCTACACCTTC.

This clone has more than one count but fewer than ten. DNA for the CDR3: TGTGCCAGCAGTTACCGACAGCTCAGGGGGGGCACTGAAGCTTTCTTT. This sequence encodes CASSYRQLRGGTEAFF. V is TRBV6-5 and J is TRBJ1-1, with 7 bases that match TRBD1. The CDR3 contains 16 residues. Trimming at V came to 2 bases and at J to 4 bases, leaving 10 bases not matched to a gene. Germline V gene lookup returns CDR1 MNHEY and CDR2 SVGAGI.

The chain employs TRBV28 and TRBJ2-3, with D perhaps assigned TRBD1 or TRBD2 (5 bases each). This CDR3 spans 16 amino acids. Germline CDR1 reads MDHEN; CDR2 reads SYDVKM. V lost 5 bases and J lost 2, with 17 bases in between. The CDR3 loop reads CASSPPPGSVTDTQYF. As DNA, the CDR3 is TGTGCCAGCAGTCCCCCCCCAGGGAGTGTCACAGATACGCAGTATTTT.

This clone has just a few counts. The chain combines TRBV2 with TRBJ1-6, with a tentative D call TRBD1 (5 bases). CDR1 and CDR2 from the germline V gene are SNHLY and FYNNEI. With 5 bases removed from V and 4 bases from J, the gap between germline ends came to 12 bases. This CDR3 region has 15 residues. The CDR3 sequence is CASSPQGGYNSPLHF. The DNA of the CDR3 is TGTGCCAGCAGTCCCCAGGGAGGGTATAATTCACCCCTCCACTTT.